This T cell receptor (beta chain) was captured by sequencing in a study of blood T cell repertoires in COVID-19. The overall study: The United States, Italy and Spain supplied acute and convalescent COVID-19 samples. From T cells, B-cell-depleted T cells, or PBMCs came the material, which was cDNA or gDNA.

Authors' processing steps: Quantification of nucleated cells was approximated via reference gene primer amplification. Sequenced by immunoSEQ multiplex PCR; TCRdb stores in-frame clones only, minus some. That table supplies the V and J calls and clone size; D and trimming were determined from the DNA. This sample has 55,000 to 85,000 clones, with less than 95% found just once. Germline V gene data show CDR1 as MGHRA and CDR2 as YSYEKL. The CDR3 extends over 17 amino acids. Deletions cut 4 bases from V and 1 base from J, with 16 bases between. The receptor was isolated from a woman aged 18-35 years with acute or convalescent COVID-19. The chain has TRBV4-1 and TRBJ2-2; D is uncertain. Material: peripheral blood. CDR3 nucleotide sequence: TGCGCCAGCAGCCCTCGGTGGGCACAGAGGAACACCGGGGAGCTGTTTTTT. The encoded protein is CASSPRWAQRNTGELFF.